What follows is one T cell receptor (beta chain) and its context. Clones were read by immunoSEQ multiplex PCR, and TCRdb kept only the in-frame ones, dropping some. The sample yields about 160,000 clones, around 74% seen once. The sample comes from a study of blood T cell repertoires in COVID-19. Germline assignment: CDR1 LNHDA and CDR2 SQIVND (reference sequence). This CDR3 region has 13 residues. The trim removed 7 bases at V and 5 bases at J, leaving 7 bases unmatched. Sequenced material: peripheral blood. The chain combines TRBV19 with TRBJ1-1; 7 positions agree with TRBD1. This TCR was recovered from a woman older than 75 with acute or convalescent COVID-19. This chain's CDR3 is CASNLQGYTEAFF. The CDR3 DNA is TGTGCCAGTAACCTACAGGGGTATACTGAAGCTTTCTTT.